This entry concerns a single T cell receptor beta chain. The antigen remains unidentified. Recipients received nonmyeloablative bone marrow transplants from related graft donors, with transient mixed chimerism. Unstimulated Tregs (CD4+CD25+CD127-) and CD4+CD25- non-Tregs were sorted from PBMCs. Sequenced by immunoSEQ multiplex PCR; TCRdb stores in-frame clones only, minus some. The sample contains about 50,000 clones, approximately 89% of which appear only once. The data derive from a study of Tregs in tolerant kidney transplant recipients. CDR1 and CDR2 from the germline V gene are SEHNR and FQNEAQ (reference sequence). After removal of 4 bases from V and 3 bases from J, the junction contained 4 bases not matched to a gene. The CDR3 sequence is 16 residues long. Findings of the study overall: Biological reproducibility was not directly addressed, but technical replication error appeared minimal.

This sequence joins TRBV7-9 and TRBJ2-1; 12 positions agree with TRBD2. The receptor comes from a human patient who received a combined kidney and bone marrow transplant. The graft donor may have contributed some T cells. This specimen was CD8+ T cells from blood (PBMCs), taken 12 months after the transplant. The CDR3 loop is CASSYGLAGHYNEQFF. DNA of the CDR3: TGTGCCAGCAGCTACGGACTAGCGGGACACTACAATGAGCAGTTCTTC. The whole variable domain, remainder taken from reference TRBV7-9 and TRBJ2-1, is DTGVSQNPRHKITKRGQNVTFRCDPISEHNRLYWYRQTLGQGPEFLTYFQNEAQLEKSRLLSDRFSAERPKGSFSTLEIQRTEQGDSAMYLCASSYGLAGHYNEQFFGPGTRLTVL.